The 14 T cell receptor beta chains presented below share a single source sample, sequenced in a study of early T cells in non-severe SARS-CoV-2 infection. One entry per CDR3 protein, called by TCRdb with MiXCR from the 5' RACE reads. The sample holds some 36,000 distinct CDR3 sequences, 5.9% seen once. Sequenced material: whole blood. These receptors were taken from an adult who was a healthcare worker with PCR-confirmed SARS-CoV-2 infection or an uninfected control (not recorded which).

This clonotype was counted at least ten times. The gene calls are TRBV12-3 or TRBV12-4 and TRBJ2-1; possibly TRBD2 for D (6 bases). This CDR3 contains 16 residues. Trimming removed 6 bases from V and 0 bases from J, with 15 bases in between. CDR3 region: CASSTTTGSSYNEQFF. CDR3 bases: TGTGCCAGCAGCACGACTACCGGGAGCTCCTACAATGAGCAGTTCTTC.

This clonotype was counted ten times or more. CDR3 in amino acids: CASSTGTGGNNEQFF. Written as DNA, the CDR3 is TGTGCCAGCAGTACCGGGACAGGGGGTAACAATGAGCAGTTCTTC. This chain links TRBV6-1 with TRBJ2-1; 11 nucleotides agree with TRBD1. V was clipped by 5 bases and J by 5 bases; unmatched bases: 5. The CDR3 covers 15 residues. The germline gives CDR1 MNHNS, CDR2 SASEGT.

This clonotype was observed at least ten times. The J gene is TRBJ2-2, the V gene TRBV9; D is unclear. Trimming left V 0 bases short and J 1 base short, with 4 bases between. This CDR3 comprises 14 residues. Looked up from germline, CDR1 is SGDLS and CDR2 is YYNGEE. The CDR3 sequence: CASSVGLNTGELFF. The CDR3 DNA follows: TGTGCCAGCAGCGTAGGTCTGAACACCGGGGAGCTGTTTTTT. Supplemented by reference TRBV9 and TRBJ2-2, the full variable domain reads DSGVTQTPKHLITATGQRVTLRCSPRSGDLSVYWYQQSLDQGLQFLIQYYNGEERAKGNILERFSAQQFPDLHSELNLSSLELGDSALYFCASSVGLNTGELFFGEGSRLTVL.

V is TRBV11-2 and J is TRBJ1-5; 9 nucleotides align to TRBD1. The length of the CDR3 is 14 residues. V trimming: 4 bases; J trimming: 7 bases; junction bases outside the gene matches: 5. Germline CDR1 is SGHAT and CDR2 is FQNNGV. CDR3 nucleotides: TGTGCCAGCAGCTCACAGGGGGCGGAACAGCCCCAGCATTTT. This encodes CASSSQGAEQPQHF.

Many counts were recorded for this clonotype. This rearrangement joins TRBV12-2 to TRBJ2-3; the table's D call TRBD2 went unverified against the DNA. TRBV12-2 is a recognized pseudogene. The CDR3 consists of 17 residues. This CDR3 is CASRLVGAGGHSNTQYF. The CDR3 DNA sequence: TGTGCAAGTCGCTTAGTCGGGGCGGGAGGGCATTCGAATACGCAGTATTTT.

This chain joins TRBV13 and TRBJ2-7; TRBD2 matches at 7 bases. The CDR3 has 15 residues. CDR1 and CDR2 (germline): PRHDT, FYEKMQ (reference sequence). After removal of 5 bases from V and 6 bases from J, the junction contained 13 bases not matched to a gene. CDR3 region: CASSLNRRESSEQYF. The CDR3 DNA reads as TGTGCCAGCAGCCTTAACCGGCGGGAGTCTTCCGAGCAGTACTTC.

This chain uses TRBV10-3 with TRBJ1-1; tentatively, D is TRBD1 (6 bases). CDR1 ENHRY and CDR2 SYGVKD come from the germline V gene. This CDR3 region has 15 residues. V dropped 3 bases and J dropped 5 bases, with 16 bases sitting between them. The CDR3 DNA reads as TGTGCCATCAGTGAAGGCGGCAGGGGAGTGACTGAAGCTTTCTTT. This sequence encodes CAISEGGRGVTEAFF.

This clonotype was detected a few times. The V and J genes are TRBV5-4 and TRBJ2-6; D is undetermined. The CDR3 has 17 residues. V gave up 0 bases and J gave up 0 bases, with 10 bases separating them. Germline V gives CDR1 SGHNT, CDR2 YYREEE (reference sequence). CDR3 nucleotides: TGTGCCAGCAGCTTGGCCGAACTGTCCTCTGGGGCCAACGTCCTGACTTTC. This gives the protein CASSLAELSSGANVLTF. The complete variable domain, with remaining parts taken from reference TRBV5-4 and TRBJ2-6, reads ETGVTQSPTHLIKTRGQQVTLRCSSQSGHNTVSWYQQALGQGPQFIFQYYREEENGRGNFPPRFSGLQFPNYSSELNVNALELDDSALYLCASSLAELSSGANVLTFGAGSRLTVL.

This clonotype was observed at least ten times. The chain joins TRBV29-1 to TRBJ1-1; D is uncertain. Germline V lookup: CDR1 SQVTM, CDR2 ANQGSEA. This CDR3 has 13 residues. V was clipped by 4 bases and J by 0 bases, with 9 bases between them. CDR3 sequence: CSVVVGMNTEAFF. Written as DNA, the CDR3 is TGCAGCGTTGTGGTTGGGATGAACACTGAAGCTTTCTTT.

A few counts support this clonotype. The J gene is TRBJ2-5, the V gene TRBV5-4, with 7 bases identical to TRBD1. J gave up 3 bases and V 4 bases, and 9 bases lay outside the gene matches. Germline CDR1 reads SGHNT; CDR2 reads YYREEE (reference sequence). The CDR3 contains 15 residues. The CDR3 region is CASSTSGQSKETQYF. CDR3 sequence (DNA): TGTGCCAGCAGCACATCGGGACAGTCTAAAGAGACCCAGTACTTC.

In its sample, this clonotype was seen many times. The CDR3 loop reads CASSPKEREGLDTQYF. In DNA form, the CDR3 reads TGTGCCAGCAGCCCCAAGGAGCGGGAGGGCTTAGATACGCAGTATTTT. This chain uses TRBV7-9 with TRBJ2-3; 10 bases map to TRBD2. V trimming: 5 bases; J trimming: 5 bases; junction bases outside the gene matches: 10. Germline CDR1 SEHNR, CDR2 FQNEAQ (reference sequence). This CDR3 is built from 16 residues.

Many counts were recorded for this clonotype. V and J are TRBV20-1 and TRBJ2-5, with D possibly being TRBD2 (6 bases). Germline V gene data show CDR1 as DFQATT and CDR2 as SNEGSKA (reference sequence). The CDR3 runs 17 residues. The V end was cut by 1 base, the J end by 3 bases, with 21 bases between. The CDR3 region is CSARGSNQRRAKETQYF. The CDR3 nucleotides read TGCAGTGCTAGAGGGAGCAATCAAAGGAGGGCCAAAGAGACCCAGTACTTC.

This clonotype was observed a few times. The chain couples TRBV30 to TRBJ1-5; maybe TRBD1 (6 bases). The CDR3 runs 15 residues. Looked up from germline, CDR1 is GTSNPN and CDR2 is SVGIG (reference sequence). Deletions cut 2 bases from V and 6 bases from J, with 17 bases between. CDR3 region: CAWSPRGGVGQPQHF. The CDR3 DNA reads TGTGCCTGGAGTCCCCGGGGGGGCGTTGGTCAGCCCCAGCATTTT.

This clonotype was found many times. This sequence joins TRBV29-1 and TRBJ2-2; D uncertain. The germline V gene has CDR1 SQVTM and CDR2 ANQGSEA. The V end was cut by 4 bases, the J end by 2 bases, with 5 bases between. CDR3 length: 12 residues. Here the CDR3 reads CSVARNTGELFF. The CDR3 DNA reads TGCAGCGTTGCCAGAAACACCGGGGAGCTGTTTTTT.